This T cell receptor (beta chain) emerged from a study of blood T cell repertoires in COVID-19. Study-wide context: PBMCs, B-cell-depleted T cells, or T cells provided the cDNA or gDNA that made up the material.

The repertoire was sequenced with immunoSEQ multiplex PCR; TCRdb's copy has only in-frame clones and lacks some. Among about 150,000 clones listed, 75% to 90% were seen once. Participants, about 18 to 89 years old, spanned 25 or so US areas. Two consecutive negative NP/OP PCR tests, clearance, or resolved symptoms defined Cohort 3 recovery. Sequencing was performed on PBMCs or T cells enriched from blood (not recorded which). The source of this sequence is a man aged 50 or older who had recovered from COVID-19.

The CDR3 sequence: CASSHDRGEAKNIQYF. The CDR3 coding sequence is TGTGCCAGCAGTCACGACAGGGGGGAAGCCAAAAACATTCAGTACTTC. The J gene is TRBJ2-4, the V gene TRBV28; TRBD1 agrees at 9 bases. Per germline, CDR1 MDHEN and CDR2 SYDVKM. J gave up 0 bases and V 5 bases, and 5 bases lay outside the gene matches. This CDR3 comprises 16 residues.